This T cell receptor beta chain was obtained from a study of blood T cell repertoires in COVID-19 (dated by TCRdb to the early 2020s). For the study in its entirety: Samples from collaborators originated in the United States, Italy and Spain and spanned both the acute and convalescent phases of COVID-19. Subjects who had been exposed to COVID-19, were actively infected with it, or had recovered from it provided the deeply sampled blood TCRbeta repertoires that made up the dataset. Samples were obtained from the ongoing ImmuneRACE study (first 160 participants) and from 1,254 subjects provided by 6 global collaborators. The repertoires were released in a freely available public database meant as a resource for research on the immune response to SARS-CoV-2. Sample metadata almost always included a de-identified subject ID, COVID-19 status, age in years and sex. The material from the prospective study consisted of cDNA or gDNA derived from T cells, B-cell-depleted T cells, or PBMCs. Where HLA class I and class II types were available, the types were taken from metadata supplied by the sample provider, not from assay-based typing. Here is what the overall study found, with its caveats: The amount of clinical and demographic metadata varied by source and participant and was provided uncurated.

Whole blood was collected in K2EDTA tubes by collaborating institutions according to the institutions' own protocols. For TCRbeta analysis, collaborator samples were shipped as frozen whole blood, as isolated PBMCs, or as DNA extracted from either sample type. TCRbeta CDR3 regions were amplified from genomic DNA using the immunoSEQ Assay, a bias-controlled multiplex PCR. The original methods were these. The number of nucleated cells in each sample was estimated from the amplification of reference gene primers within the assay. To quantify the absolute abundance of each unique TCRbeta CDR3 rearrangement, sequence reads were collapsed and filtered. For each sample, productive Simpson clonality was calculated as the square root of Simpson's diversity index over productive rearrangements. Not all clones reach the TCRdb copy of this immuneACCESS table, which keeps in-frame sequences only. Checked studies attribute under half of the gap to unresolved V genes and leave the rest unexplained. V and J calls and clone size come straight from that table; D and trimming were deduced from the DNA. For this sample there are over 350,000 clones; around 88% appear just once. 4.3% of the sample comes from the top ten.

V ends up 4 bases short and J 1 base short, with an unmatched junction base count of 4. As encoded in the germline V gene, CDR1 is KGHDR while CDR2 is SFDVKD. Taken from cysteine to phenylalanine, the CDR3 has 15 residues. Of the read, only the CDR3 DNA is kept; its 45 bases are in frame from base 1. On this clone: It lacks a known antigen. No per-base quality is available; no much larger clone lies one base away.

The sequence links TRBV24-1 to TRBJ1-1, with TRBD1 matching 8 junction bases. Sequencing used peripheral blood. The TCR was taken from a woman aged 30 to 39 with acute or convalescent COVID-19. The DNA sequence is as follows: TGTGCCACCAGTGACAGGACAGGGCAGAACACTGAAGCTTTCTTT. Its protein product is CATSDRTGQNTEAFF.